Listed here is a single T cell receptor (beta chain). What this receptor recognizes is not known. There are no base qualities to consult, and no much larger clone falls within one base. The sample belongs to a study of CD8+ T cells in alopecia areata listed by TCRdb under 2018. Some background on the complete study: Treated patients were enrolled in an open-label pilot trial of oral tofacitinib, 5 to 10 mg twice daily, for moderate-to-severe alopecia areata. Patients received tofacitinib for 6 to 18 months and were then followed off drug for 6 months to check for delayed response and recurrence. The study used high-throughput TCRbeta sequencing to examine T cell clonal expansion in alopecia areata, in both the C3H/HeJ mouse model and human patients. Human TCRbeta sequencing covered scalp tissue and sorted CD4+ and CD8+ peripheral blood T cells from patchy and totalis/universalis alopecia areata patients and healthy controls. Biopsies were taken from tofacitinib-treated patients at baseline and at 4 and 24 weeks of treatment, and a later scalp biopsy was taken in several of the tofacitinib-treated patients. Clonality in the scalp was compared among normal scalp (n=4), patchy alopecia areata scalp (n=8), and alopecia totalis/universalis scalp (n=8). RNA came from the PAXgene miRNA kit for fixed scalp, the miRNeasy kit for PBMCs, and the RNeasy kit for mouse skin. TCRbeta CDR3 regions were amplified by immunoSEQ multiplex PCR using 35 Vbeta forward and 13 Jbeta reverse primers. Beyond this particular receptor, the publication reports: Compared with mice, TCR sequences shared between patients were less clear, possibly partly because of HLA diversity across the patient population. Compared with normal scalp, lesional scalp had higher clonality and more expanded CD8+ clones, particularly in alopecia totalis/universalis, a pattern that suggests antigenic drive. Unlike mouse skin, where gammadelta T cells dominate, normal human skin contains resident alphabeta T cells that get sequenced too, which complicates analysis of the scalp TCR repertoire.

The library was prepared using the immunoSEQ multiplex PCR assay. For TCR sequencing, RNA was extracted from every sample and reverse transcribed into cDNA to serve as template. SuperScript III was used for first-strand cDNA synthesis, primed with a 2:1 mix of oligo-dT and random hexamers. A synthetic immune receptor repertoire was used to gauge amplification bias, and whatever bias remained was removed computationally. Per the source publication's procedure: Raw reads were preprocessed to remove errors, and CDR3 was defined according to IMGT conventions as the region from the conserved cysteine to phenylalanine. Clonality was calculated as 1 minus Shannon entropy normalized by log2 of the number of productive unique TCRs. Scalp TCRbeta sequences were cross-referenced with sorted blood CD4 and CD8 repertoires so that the CD4 or CD8 identity of scalp clones could be inferred. Sourced from immuneACCESS, this table was stored by TCRdb with only in-frame sequences that have V and J called. A share of the clones is absent; for the studies checked, an unresolved V gene accounts for under half, and the remainder has no known explanation. D and trimming were read from the DNA, whereas the V and J calls and clone size are those reported in that table. The sample table holds 150,000 or so clones, of which 45% to 60% were seen once. The ten largest clonotypes hold approximately 6.8% of the sample.

From alopecia areata patients, peripheral blood was collected along with lesional scalp punch biopsies. After PBMCs were isolated by density centrifugation and stained for CD3, CD4 and CD8, a FACSAria was used to sort CD4+ and CD8+ T cells. CDR1 is given as MDHEN and CDR2 as SYDVKM, both from the germline V gene. The junction shows trimming of 2 bases on V and 0 bases on J, plus 8 bases between the germline ends. The CDR3 runs 15 amino acids, cysteine and phenylalanine included. CDR3 DNA only is kept here, 45 bases in frame from base 1. The receptor chain draws on TRBV28 and TRBJ2-4, with the D gene not confidently named. The receptor was isolated from a human donor with alopecia areata. Source material: CD4+ T cells sorted from blood. CDR3 reads: CASSLVPLAKNIQYF. The nucleotides are TGTGCCAGCAGTTTAGTACCTCTAGCCAAAAACATTCAGTACTTC.